Each of the 27 T cell receptor beta chains below was sequenced from the same sample in a study of T-cell memory formation after mild COVID-19. TCRdb itself ran the 5' RACE reads through MiXCR, one entry per CDR3 protein. The sample holds hundreds of thousands of distinct CDR3 sequences, about a fifth seen once. The sequencing input was PBMCs or a T cell subset sorted from them (not recorded which). The receptors were sampled from an adult woman who had mild COVID-19 (a few samples of this study predate the infection). Cell type and time point are not known.

There are a few counts of this clonotype. V and J are TRBV10-3 and TRBJ1-2, with D hard to call. Germline lookup yields CDR1 ENHRY and CDR2 SYGVKD. Trimming shortened V by 4 bases and J by 4 bases, and 13 bases separated the two germline ends. The CDR3 sequence is 14 residues long. The CDR3 here is CAISVPPGGYGYTF. The CDR3 bases are TGTGCCATCAGTGTACCTCCAGGTGGCTATGGCTACACCTTC.

This clonotype was observed a few times. The chain carries TRBV7-9 and TRBJ2-1; the match to TRBD2 covers 10 bases. CDR1 is SEHNR, CDR2 FQNEAQ, per germline (reference sequence). The CDR3 extends over 16 amino acids. V lost 6 bases, J lost 5 bases, and 10 bases stayed unmatched. CDR3 residues: CASSQGLAARHNEQFF. For the CDR3, the DNA is TGTGCCAGCAGTCAAGGACTAGCGGCCCGACACAATGAGCAGTTCTTC.

This clonotype has a handful of counts. This sequence joins TRBV5-5 and TRBJ1-1; D is possibly TRBD1 (5 bases). V lost 4 bases, J lost 3 bases, and 13 bases lay in between. The CDR3 sequence is 14 residues long. Germline CDR1 SGHKS, CDR2 YYEKEE (reference sequence). CDR3 sequence reads: CASSHGGPDTEAFF. Here the CDR3 DNA reads TGTGCCAGCAGCCATGGGGGACCGGACACTGAAGCTTTCTTT.

This clonotype appeared a few times. Here the CDR3 reads CASSQVGGSYTEAFF. For the CDR3, the DNA is TGTGCCAGCAGCCAAGTAGGGGGATCGTACACTGAAGCTTTCTTT. This chain connects TRBV3-1 to TRBJ1-1; TRBD1 is a possible D gene (6 bases). The germline V and J ends were trimmed by 1 base and 3 bases, with 12 bases remaining between them. This CDR3 region has 15 residues. Germline V CDR1 and CDR2: LGHDT, YNNKEL (reference sequence).

The rearrangement uses TRBV11-2 and TRBJ2-5; TRBD2 matches at 9 bases. This CDR3 has 16 amino acids. Germline V gene sequence: CDR1 SGHAT, CDR2 FQNNGV. The V and J ends lost 4 bases and 3 bases, in that order; junction bases with no gene match: 9. In DNA, the CDR3 is TGTGCCAGCAGCTCTCCGGCGGGGGGGTGGAAAGAGACCCAGTACTTC. It codes for CASSSPAGGWKETQYF.

This clonotype has only a few counts. V gene TRBV4-1 combines with J gene TRBJ2-1, with D hard to call. Germline CDR1 and CDR2: MGHRA and YSYEKL. The CDR3 loop spans 13 amino acids. V was trimmed by 2 bases and J by 10 bases, leaving 12 bases between them. CDR3 region: CASSQMVGSEQFF. In nucleotides, the CDR3 is TGCGCCAGCAGCCAAATGGTGGGGTCGGAGCAGTTCTTC.

The V gene is TRBV19, the J gene TRBJ2-1; possible D gene TRBD1, 6 bases. Germline V gene data show CDR1 as LNHDA and CDR2 as SQIVND (reference sequence). This CDR3 is 16 amino acids long. V lost 3 bases and J lost 5, with 17 bases in between. The CDR3 loop reads CASSMKVTGSHNEQFF. CDR3 nucleotides: TGTGCCAGTAGTATGAAGGTAACAGGGTCACACAATGAGCAGTTCTTC. Supplemented by reference TRBV19 and TRBJ2-1, the full variable domain reads DGGITQSPKYLFRKEGQNVTLSCEQNLNHDAMYWYRQDPGQGLRLIYYSQIVNDFQKGDIAEGYSVSREKKESFPLTVTSAQKNPTAFYLCASSMKVTGSHNEQFFGPGTRLTVL.

The V gene is TRBV15, the J gene TRBJ1-4; D remains ambiguous. The CDR3 is made up of 19 amino acids. From germline, CDR1 is LNHNV and CDR2 YYDKDF (reference sequence). Trimming stripped 0 bases from V and 0 bases from J, with 17 bases between. In DNA, the CDR3 is TGTGCCACCAGCAGAGATTGGAGCGGGTACAGAGCAACTAATGAAAAACTGTTTTTT. Its translation: CATSRDWSGYRATNEKLFF.

The CDR3 sequence: CASSHYGGNGYTF. In nucleotides, the CDR3 is TGTGCCAGCAGCCATTACGGGGGAAATGGCTACACCTTC. The chain is built from TRBV7-3 and TRBJ1-2, with TRBD1 as a possible D gene (5 bases). This CDR3 is 13 amino acids long. Trimming removed 5 bases at V and 6 bases at J, with 13 bases between. Looked up from germline, CDR1 is SGHTA and CDR2 is FQGTGA.

This clonotype was observed a handful of times. The chain combines TRBV4-1 with TRBJ1-3, with D unresolved. Germline loops: CDR1 MGHRA, CDR2 YSYEKL. The CDR3 loop spans 16 amino acids. Between the trimmed V and J ends, which lost 2 bases and 0 bases, there was a span of 11 bases. The chain's CDR3 is CASSQWTVSSGNTIYF. CDR3 nucleotide sequence: TGCGCCAGCAGCCAATGGACGGTCAGCTCTGGAAACACCATATATTTT.

In DNA, the CDR3 is TGTGCCTGGAGTGACTCCCCGGCGGGTCCGTACAATGAGCAGTTCTTC. It yields the protein CAWSDSPAGPYNEQFF. The chain joins TRBV30 to TRBJ2-1; tentative D call: TRBD2 (5 bases). Germline V gene sequence: CDR1 GTSNPN, CDR2 SVGIG (reference sequence). The V gene lost 1 base and the J gene lost 4 bases, with 17 bases spanning the gap. The CDR3 length is 16 residues.

The rearrangement joins TRBV6-1 to TRBJ1-5; D may be TRBD1 (5 bases). V lost 2 bases to trimming and J lost 0 bases, with 17 bases between them. The germline V gene encodes CDR1 MNHNS and CDR2 SASEGT. This CDR3 is built from 18 residues. CDR3 in DNA: TGTGCCAGCAGTGAATGGAGAGGGGCTCGTTATAGCAATCAGCCCCAGCATTTT. Its protein is CASSEWRGARYSNQPQHF.

The rearrangement links TRBV12-3 or TRBV12-4 to TRBJ2-7; 10 bases fit TRBD1. The J segment lost 4 bases and the V segment lost 6 bases, leaving 6 bases of the junction unmatched. The CDR3 contains 14 residues. CDR3 DNA sequence: TGTGCCAGCAGCCCGGGACAGGGGATGTACGAGCAGTACTTC. Amino acid sequence: CASSPGQGMYEQYF.

This clonotype was counted only a few times. This sequence joins TRBV6-1 and TRBJ2-7; D might be TRBD1 (6 bases). The V end lost 7 bases, the J end lost 3 bases, and 19 bases lay between the germline ends. Germline loops: CDR1 MNHNS, CDR2 SASEGT. The CDR3 runs to 15 residues. CDR3 in amino acids: CASIRQRAGDYEQYF. The CDR3 DNA sequence: TGTGCCAGCATCAGACAGAGGGCAGGGGACTACGAGCAGTACTTC.

This clonotype was recorded a few times. The rearrangement joins TRBV5-1 to TRBJ1-1, with a weak D call TRBD1 (5 bases). The CDR3 sequence is 12 residues long. Trimming cost V 0 bases and J 12 bases, with 12 bases left between them. The germline CDR1 and CDR2 sequences are SGHRS and YFSETQ. The CDR3 DNA sequence: TGCGCCAGCAGCTTGGCCGGGGGGAGTACTTTCTTT. The encoded protein is CASSLAGGSTFF.

The V gene is TRBV19, the J gene TRBJ1-1; no definite D call. CDR3 length: 15 residues. Trimming shortened V by 4 bases and J by 1 base, and 13 bases separated the two germline ends. Germline V lookup: CDR1 LNHDA, CDR2 SQIVND (reference sequence). The chain's CDR3 is CASSRSGSANTEAFF. In nucleotides, the CDR3 is TGTGCCAGTAGTAGATCCGGGAGCGCGAACACTGAAGCTTTCTTT.

This rearrangement joins TRBV5-1 to TRBJ2-7; TRBD2 might be the D (5 bases). CDR3 length equals 12 residues. V shed 4 bases and J shed 4 bases, with 9 bases lying between them. In germline, CDR1 is SGHRS, CDR2 YFSETQ. CDR3 sequence: CASSPGNYEQYF. As DNA, the CDR3 is TGCGCCAGCAGCCCCGGGAATTACGAGCAGTACTTC. Full variable domain (missing parts from reference TRBV5-1 and TRBJ2-7): KAGVTQTPRYLIKTRGQQVTLSCSPISGHRSVSWYQQTPGQGLQFLFEYFSETQRNKGNFPGRFSGRQFSNSRSEMNVSTLELGDSALYLCASSPGNYEQYFGPGTRLTVT.

This chain links TRBV12-3 or TRBV12-4 with TRBJ1-2; D uncertain. The CDR3 has 14 amino acids. The V end was cut by 5 bases, the J end by 3 bases, with 13 bases between. CDR3 sequence (DNA): TGTGCCAGCAGTCCCCGGTCTCTCTACTATGGCTACACCTTC. It codes for CASSPRSLYYGYTF.

The chain is built from TRBV19 and TRBJ2-3; possible D gene TRBD1, 5 bases. CDR1 LNHDA and CDR2 SQIVND come from the germline V gene (reference sequence). This CDR3 comprises 14 residues. Between the trimmed V and J ends, which lost 5 bases and 1 base, there was a span of 10 bases. The CDR3 loop is CASSLQDGTDTQYF. The CDR3 region has the DNA TGTGCCAGTAGTCTACAGGACGGCACAGATACGCAGTATTTT.

The V call is TRBV7-6, the J call TRBJ2-1, with D possibly being TRBD2 (6 bases). Deletions cut 1 base from V and 2 bases from J, with 9 bases between. From germline, CDR1 is SGHVS and CDR2 FNYEAQ. This CDR3 is built from 15 residues. The CDR3 DNA reads as TGTGCCAGCAGCTTAGGTAGCGGCCCCTACAATGAGCAGTTCTTC. Translation: CASSLGSGPYNEQFF.

The chain combines TRBV7-2 with TRBJ2-3; 10 positions match TRBD2. J lost 1 base, V lost 8 bases, and 3 bases had no gene match. The V gene's germline CDR1 is SGHTA and CDR2 FQGNSA. The CDR3 runs to 14 residues. CDR3 in DNA: TGTGCCAGCGCCCTAGCGGGAGGCACAGATACGCAGTATTTT. Its translation is CASALAGGTDTQYF.

This clonotype occurred a few times. The chain carries TRBV3-1 and TRBJ2-7; possibly TRBD1 for D (6 bases). Trimming left V 1 base short and J 1 base short, with 11 bases between. The CDR3 covers 15 residues. Germline assignment: CDR1 LGHDT and CDR2 YNNKEL (reference sequence). This CDR3 reads CASSQVVRGSYEQYF. The CDR3 DNA sequence: TGTGCCAGCAGCCAAGTTGTAAGGGGGTCCTACGAGCAGTACTTC.

At least ten counts were recorded for this clonotype. This rearrangement joins TRBV7-3 to TRBJ2-5, with 11 nucleotides matching TRBD2. V was clipped by 5 bases and J by 5 bases; unmatched bases: 7. Germline CDR1 and CDR2: SGHTA and FQGTGA. The length of the CDR3 is 15 residues. The CDR3: CASSPLAGGRETQYF. DNA of the CDR3: TGTGCCAGCAGCCCATTAGCGGGAGGGCGGGAGACCCAGTACTTC.

This clonotype was picked up a small number of times. V gene TRBV2 combines with J gene TRBJ2-5; 7 bases are shared with TRBD1. The junction had 15 bases not matched to a gene; V was cut back by 8 bases and J by 3 bases. CDR1 and CDR2 (germline): SNHLY, FYNNEI. The CDR3 sequence is 16 residues long. CDR3 coding DNA: TGTGCCAGCTGTAAAAGACAGGGTTTGAGGGAAGAGACCCAGTACTTC. It codes for CASCKRQGLREETQYF. The whole variable domain, filled in from reference TRBV2 and TRBJ2-5, reads EPEVTQTPSHQVTQMGQEVILRCVPISNHLYFYWYRQILGQKVEFLVSFYNNEISEKSEIFDDQFSVERPDGSNFTLKIRSTKLEDSAMYFCASCKRQGLREETQYFGPGTRLLVL.

The chain has TRBV27 and TRBJ2-7; TRBD2 matches at 8 bases. J gave up 6 bases and V 5 bases, and 6 bases lay outside the gene matches. CDR1 is MNHEY, CDR2 SMNVEV, per germline (reference sequence). This CDR3 comprises 13 residues. CDR3 residues: CASSPIGTSEQYF. The CDR3 DNA follows: TGTGCCAGCAGTCCTATCGGGACTAGCGAGCAGTACTTC.

This clonotype came up a few times. The chain recombines TRBV12-3 or TRBV12-4 with TRBJ1-2; a weak D match, TRBD1 (5 bases). Trimming cost V 6 bases and J 7 bases, with 15 bases left between them. The CDR3 is made up of 13 amino acids. The CDR3 spells CASRGTLGVGYTF. Here the CDR3 DNA reads TGTGCCAGCAGGGGGACTCTTGGGGTTGGCTACACCTTC.

This chain connects TRBV19 to TRBJ1-5, with TRBD1 identical over 7 bases. The CDR3 length is 15 residues. Germline V lookup: CDR1 LNHDA, CDR2 SQIVND (reference sequence). V shed 3 bases and J 5 bases; nucleotides not matched to a gene: 7. CDR3 amino acids: CASSIGTVSYQPQHF. CDR3 nucleotides: TGTGCCAGTAGTATTGGGACAGTCTCTTATCAGCCCCAGCATTTT.